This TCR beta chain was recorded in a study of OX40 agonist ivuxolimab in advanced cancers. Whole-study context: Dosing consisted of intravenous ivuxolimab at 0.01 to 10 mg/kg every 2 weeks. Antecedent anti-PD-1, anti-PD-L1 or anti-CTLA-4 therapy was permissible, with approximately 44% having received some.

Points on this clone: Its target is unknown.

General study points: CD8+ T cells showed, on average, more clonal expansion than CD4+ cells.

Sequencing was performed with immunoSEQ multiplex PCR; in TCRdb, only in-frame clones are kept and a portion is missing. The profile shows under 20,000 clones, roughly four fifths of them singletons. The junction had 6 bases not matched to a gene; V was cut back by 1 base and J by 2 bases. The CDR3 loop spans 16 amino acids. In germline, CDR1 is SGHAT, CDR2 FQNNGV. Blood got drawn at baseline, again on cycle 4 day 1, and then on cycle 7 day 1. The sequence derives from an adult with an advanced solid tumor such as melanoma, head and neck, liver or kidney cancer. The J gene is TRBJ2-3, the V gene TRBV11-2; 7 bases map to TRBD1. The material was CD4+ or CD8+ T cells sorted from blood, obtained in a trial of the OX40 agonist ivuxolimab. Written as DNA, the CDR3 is TGTGCCAGCAGCTTAGGACAGGGTCTTTACACAGATACGCAGTATTTT. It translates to CASSLGQGLYTDTQYF.